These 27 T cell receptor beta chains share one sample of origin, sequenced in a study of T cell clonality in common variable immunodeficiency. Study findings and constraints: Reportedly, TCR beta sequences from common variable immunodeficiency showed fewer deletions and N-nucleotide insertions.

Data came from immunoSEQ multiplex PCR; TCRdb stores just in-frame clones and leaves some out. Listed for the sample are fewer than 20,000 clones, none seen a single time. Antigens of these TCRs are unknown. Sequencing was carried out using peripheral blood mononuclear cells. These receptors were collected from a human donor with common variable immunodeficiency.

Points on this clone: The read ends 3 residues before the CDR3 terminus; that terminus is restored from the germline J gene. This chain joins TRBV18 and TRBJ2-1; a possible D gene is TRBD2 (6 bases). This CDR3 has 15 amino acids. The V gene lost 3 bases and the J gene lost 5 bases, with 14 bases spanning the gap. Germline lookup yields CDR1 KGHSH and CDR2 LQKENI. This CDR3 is CASSPVGGTNNEQFF. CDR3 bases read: TGTGCCAGCTCACCGGTCGGGGGAACAAACAATGAG.

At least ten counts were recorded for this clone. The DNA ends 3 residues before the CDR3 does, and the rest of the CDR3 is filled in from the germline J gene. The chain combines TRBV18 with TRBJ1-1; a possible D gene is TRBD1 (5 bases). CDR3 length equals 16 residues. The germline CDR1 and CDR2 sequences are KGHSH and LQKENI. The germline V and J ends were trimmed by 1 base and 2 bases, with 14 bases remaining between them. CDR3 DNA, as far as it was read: TGTGCCAGCTCACCACTAGCGGACACCAAAAACACTGAA. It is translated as CASSPLADTKNTE. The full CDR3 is CASSPLADTKNTEAFF.

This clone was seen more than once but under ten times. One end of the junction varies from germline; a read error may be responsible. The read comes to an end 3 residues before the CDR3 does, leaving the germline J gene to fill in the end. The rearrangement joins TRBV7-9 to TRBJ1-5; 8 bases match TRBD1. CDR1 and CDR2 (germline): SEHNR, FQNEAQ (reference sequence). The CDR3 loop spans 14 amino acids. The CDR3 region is CSSSRQGSNQPQHF. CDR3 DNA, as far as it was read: TGTTCCAGCAGCCGACAGGGGAGCAATCAGCCC.

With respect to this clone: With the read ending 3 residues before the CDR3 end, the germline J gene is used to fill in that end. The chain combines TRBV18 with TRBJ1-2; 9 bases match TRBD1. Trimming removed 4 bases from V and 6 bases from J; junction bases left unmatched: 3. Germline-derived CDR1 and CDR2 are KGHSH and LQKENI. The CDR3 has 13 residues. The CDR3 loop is CASSRTGGDGYTF. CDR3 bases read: TGTGCCAGCTCACGAACAGGGGGCGATGGC.

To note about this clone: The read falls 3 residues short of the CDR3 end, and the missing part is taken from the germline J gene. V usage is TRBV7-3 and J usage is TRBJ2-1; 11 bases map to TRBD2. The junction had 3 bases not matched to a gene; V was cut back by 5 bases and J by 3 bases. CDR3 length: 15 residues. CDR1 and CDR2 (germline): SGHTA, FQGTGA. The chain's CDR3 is CASSLAGGVYNEQFF. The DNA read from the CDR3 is TGTGCCAGCAGCCTAGCGGGGGGAGTCTACAATGAG.

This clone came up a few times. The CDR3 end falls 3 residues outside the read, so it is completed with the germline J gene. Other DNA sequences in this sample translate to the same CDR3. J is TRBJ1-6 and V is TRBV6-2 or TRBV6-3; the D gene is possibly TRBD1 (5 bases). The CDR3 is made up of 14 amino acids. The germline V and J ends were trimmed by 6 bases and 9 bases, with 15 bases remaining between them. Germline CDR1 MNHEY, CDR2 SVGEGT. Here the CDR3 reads CASRLSYTGSPLHF. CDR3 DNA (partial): TGTGCCAGCAGACTTTCCTATACAGGTTCACCC.

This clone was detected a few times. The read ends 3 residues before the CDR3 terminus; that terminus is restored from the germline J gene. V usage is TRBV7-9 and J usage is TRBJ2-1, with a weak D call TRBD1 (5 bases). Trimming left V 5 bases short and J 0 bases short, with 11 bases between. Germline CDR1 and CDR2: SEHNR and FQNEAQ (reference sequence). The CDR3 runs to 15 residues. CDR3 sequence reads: CASSPRGSSYNEQFF. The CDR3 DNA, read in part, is TGTGCCAGCAGCCCTAGGGGAAGCTCCTACAATGAG.

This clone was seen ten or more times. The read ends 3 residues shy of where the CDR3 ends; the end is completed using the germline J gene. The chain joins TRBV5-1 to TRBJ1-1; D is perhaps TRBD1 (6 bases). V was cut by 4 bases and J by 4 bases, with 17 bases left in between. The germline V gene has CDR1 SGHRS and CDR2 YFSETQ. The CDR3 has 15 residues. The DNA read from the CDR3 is TGCGCCAGCAGCCTGGACAGAGGGGTGAGCACTGAA. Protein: CASSLDRGVSTE. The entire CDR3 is CASSLDRGVSTEAFF. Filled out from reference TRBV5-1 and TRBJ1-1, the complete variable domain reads KAGVTQTPRYLIKTRGQQVTLSCSPISGHRSVSWYQQTPGQGLQFLFEYFSETQRNKGNFPGRFSGRQFSNSRSEMNVSTLELGDSALYLCASSLDRGVSTEAFFGQGTRLTVV.

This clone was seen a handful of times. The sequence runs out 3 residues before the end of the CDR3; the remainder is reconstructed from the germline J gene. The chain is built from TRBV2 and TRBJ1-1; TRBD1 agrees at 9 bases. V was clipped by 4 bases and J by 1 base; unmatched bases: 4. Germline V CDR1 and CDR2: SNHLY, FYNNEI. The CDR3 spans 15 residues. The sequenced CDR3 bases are TGTGCCAGCAGTGGACAACAGGGGGCGAACACTGAA. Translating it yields CASSGQQGANTE. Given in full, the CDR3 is CASSGQQGANTEAFF.

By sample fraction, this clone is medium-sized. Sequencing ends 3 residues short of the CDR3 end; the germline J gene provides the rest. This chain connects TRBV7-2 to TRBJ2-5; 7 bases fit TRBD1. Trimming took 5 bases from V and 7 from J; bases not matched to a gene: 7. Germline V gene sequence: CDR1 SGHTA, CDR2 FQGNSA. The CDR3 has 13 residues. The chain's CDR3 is CASSLGTARTQYF. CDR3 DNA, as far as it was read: TGTGCCAGCAGCCTTGGGACAGCCCGGACC.

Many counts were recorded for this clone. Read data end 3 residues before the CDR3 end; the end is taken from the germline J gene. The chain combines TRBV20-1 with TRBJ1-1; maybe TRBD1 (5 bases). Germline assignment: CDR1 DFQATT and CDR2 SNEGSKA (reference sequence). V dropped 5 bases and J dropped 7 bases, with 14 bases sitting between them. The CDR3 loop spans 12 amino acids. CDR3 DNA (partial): TGCAGTGCTTCATCGAACGGGGGTGAA. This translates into CSASSNGGE. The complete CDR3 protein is CSASSNGGEAFF.

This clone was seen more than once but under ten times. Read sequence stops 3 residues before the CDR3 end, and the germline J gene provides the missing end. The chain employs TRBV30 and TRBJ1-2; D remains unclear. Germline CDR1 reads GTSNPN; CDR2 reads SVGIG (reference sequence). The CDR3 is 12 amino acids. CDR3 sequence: CAWSANRFGYTF. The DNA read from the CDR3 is TGTGCCTGGAGTGCCAACAGATTCGGC.

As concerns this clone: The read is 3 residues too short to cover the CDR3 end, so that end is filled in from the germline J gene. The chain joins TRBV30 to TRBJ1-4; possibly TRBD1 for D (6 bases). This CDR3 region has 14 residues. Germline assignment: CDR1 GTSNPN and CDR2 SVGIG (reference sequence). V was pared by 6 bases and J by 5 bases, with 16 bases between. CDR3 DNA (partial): TGTGCCTGCACCTCCGGGACACTGAATGAAAAA. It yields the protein CACTSGTLNEK. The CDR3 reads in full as CACTSGTLNEKLFF. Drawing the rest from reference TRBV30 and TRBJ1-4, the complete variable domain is SQTIHQWPATLVQPVGSPLSLECTVEGTSNPNLYWYRQAAGRGLQLLFYSVGIGQISSEVPQNLSASRPQDRQFILSSKKLLLSDSGFYLCACTSGTLNEKLFFGSGTQLSVL.

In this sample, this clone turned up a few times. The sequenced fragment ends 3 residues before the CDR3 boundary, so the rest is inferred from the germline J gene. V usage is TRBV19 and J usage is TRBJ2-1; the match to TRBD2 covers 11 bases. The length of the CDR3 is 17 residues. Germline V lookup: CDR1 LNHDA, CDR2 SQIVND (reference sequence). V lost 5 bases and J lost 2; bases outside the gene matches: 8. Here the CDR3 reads CASSFRIAGGPYNEQFF. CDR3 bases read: TGTGCCAGTAGTTTCCGAATAGCGGGGGGGCCCTACAATGAG. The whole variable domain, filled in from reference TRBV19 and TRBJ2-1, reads DGGITQSPKYLFRKEGQNVTLSCEQNLNHDAMYWYRQDPGQGLRLIYYSQIVNDFQKGDIAEGYSVSREKKESFPLTVTSAQKNPTAFYLCASSFRIAGGPYNEQFFGPGTRLTVL.

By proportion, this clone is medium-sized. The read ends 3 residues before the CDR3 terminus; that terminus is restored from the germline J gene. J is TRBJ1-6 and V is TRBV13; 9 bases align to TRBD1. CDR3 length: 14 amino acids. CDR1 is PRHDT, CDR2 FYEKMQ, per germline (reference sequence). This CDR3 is CASSLGGQGRPLHF. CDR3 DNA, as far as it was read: TGTGCCAGCAGCTTAGGGGGACAGGGAAGGCCC.

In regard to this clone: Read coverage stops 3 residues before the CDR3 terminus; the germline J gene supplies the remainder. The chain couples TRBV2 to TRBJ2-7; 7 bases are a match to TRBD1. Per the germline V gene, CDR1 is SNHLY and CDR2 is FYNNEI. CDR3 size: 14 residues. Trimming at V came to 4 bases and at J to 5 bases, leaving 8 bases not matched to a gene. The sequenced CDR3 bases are TGTGCCAGCAGTGTAGATCAGGGGGTCAACGAG. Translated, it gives CASSVDQGVNE. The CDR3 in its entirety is CASSVDQGVNEQYF.

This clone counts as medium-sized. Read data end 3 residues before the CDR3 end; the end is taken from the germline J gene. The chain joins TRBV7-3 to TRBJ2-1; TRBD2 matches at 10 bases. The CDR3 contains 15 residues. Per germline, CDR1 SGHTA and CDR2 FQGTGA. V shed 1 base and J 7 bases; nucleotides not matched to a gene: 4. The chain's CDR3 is CASSLRTSGQNEQFF. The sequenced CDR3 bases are TGTGCCAGCAGCTTAAGGACTAGCGGCCAAAATGAG.

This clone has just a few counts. The DNA read from the CDR3 is TGTGCCAGCAGCTTCTCCGGGACAGGGGGCACAGATACG. It yields the protein CASSFSGTGGTDT. The entire CDR3 is CASSFSGTGGTDTQYF. The V call is TRBV7-6, the J call TRBJ2-3; the match to TRBD1 covers 10 bases. The read ends 3 residues shy of where the CDR3 ends; the end is completed using the germline J gene. The V gene's germline CDR1 is SGHVS and CDR2 FNYEAQ. The CDR3 contains 16 residues. V gave up 3 bases and J gave up 1 base; unmatched junction bases: 4.

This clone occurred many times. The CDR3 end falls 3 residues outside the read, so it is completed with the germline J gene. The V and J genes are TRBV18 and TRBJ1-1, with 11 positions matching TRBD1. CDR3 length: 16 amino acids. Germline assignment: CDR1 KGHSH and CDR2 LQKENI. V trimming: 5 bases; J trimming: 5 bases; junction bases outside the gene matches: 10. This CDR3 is CASSGGGQGVRTEAFF. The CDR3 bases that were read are TGTGCCAGCTCAGGAGGGGGACAGGGGGTCAGGACTGAA.

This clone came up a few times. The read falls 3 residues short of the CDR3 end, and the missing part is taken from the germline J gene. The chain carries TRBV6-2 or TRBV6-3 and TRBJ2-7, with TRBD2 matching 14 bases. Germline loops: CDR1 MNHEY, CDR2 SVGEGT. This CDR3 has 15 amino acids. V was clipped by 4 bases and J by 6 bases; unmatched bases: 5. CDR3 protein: CASSSPTSGGAEQYF. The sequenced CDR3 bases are TGTGCCAGCAGTTCCCCGACTAGCGGGGGGGCCGAG.

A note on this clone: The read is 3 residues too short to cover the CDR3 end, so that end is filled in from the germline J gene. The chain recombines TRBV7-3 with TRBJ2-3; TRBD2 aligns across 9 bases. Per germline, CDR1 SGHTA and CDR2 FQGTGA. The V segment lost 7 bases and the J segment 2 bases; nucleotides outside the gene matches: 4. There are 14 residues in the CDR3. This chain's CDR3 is CASKAGGNTDTQYF. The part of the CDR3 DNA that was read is TGTGCCAGCAAAGCGGGGGGAAACACAGATACG. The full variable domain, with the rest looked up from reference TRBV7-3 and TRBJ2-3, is GAGVSQTPSNKVTEKGKYVELRCDPISGHTALYWYRQSLGQGPEFLIYFQGTGAADDSGLPNDRFFAVRPEGSVSTLKIQRTERGDSAVYLCASKAGGNTDTQYFGPGTRLTVL.

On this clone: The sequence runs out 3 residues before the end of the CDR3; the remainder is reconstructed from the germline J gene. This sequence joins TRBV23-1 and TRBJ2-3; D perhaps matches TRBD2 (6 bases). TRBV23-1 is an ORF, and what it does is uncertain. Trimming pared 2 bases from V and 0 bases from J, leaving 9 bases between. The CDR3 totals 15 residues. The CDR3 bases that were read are TGCGCCAGCAGTCAAATTGGGGGGAGCACAGATACG. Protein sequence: CASSQIGGSTDT. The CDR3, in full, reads CASSQIGGSTDTQYF.

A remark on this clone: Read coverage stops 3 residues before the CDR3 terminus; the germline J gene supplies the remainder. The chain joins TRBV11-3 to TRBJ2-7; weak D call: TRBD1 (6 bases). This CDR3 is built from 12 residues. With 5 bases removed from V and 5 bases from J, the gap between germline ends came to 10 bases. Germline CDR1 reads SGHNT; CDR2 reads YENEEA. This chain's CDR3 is CASSRDNDEQYF. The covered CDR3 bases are TGTGCCAGCAGCAGGGACAACGACGAG.

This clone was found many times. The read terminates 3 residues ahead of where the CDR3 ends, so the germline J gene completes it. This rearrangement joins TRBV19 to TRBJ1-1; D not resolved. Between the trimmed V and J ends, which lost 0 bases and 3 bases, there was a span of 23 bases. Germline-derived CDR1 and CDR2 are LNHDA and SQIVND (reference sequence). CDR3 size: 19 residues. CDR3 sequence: CASSIDHLRAARPDTEAFF. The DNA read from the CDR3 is TGTGCCAGTAGTATAGATCATCTTAGGGCCGCCAGACCCGACACTGAA.

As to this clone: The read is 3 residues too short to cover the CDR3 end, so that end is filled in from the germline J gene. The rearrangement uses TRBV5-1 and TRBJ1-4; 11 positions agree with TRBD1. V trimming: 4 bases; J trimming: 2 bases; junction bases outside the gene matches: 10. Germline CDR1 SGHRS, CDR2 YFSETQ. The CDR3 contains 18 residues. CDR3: CASSPTPGQGGTNEKLFF. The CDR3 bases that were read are TGCGCCAGCAGCCCAACCCCGGGACAGGGGGGGACTAATGAAAAA.

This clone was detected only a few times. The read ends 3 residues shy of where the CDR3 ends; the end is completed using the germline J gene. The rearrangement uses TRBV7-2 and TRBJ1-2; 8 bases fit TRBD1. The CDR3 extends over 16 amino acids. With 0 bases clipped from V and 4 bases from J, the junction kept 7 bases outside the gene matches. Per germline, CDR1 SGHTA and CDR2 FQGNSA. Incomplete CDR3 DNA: TGTGCCAGCAGCTTAGCGGCAGGGGGCCGAACCTATGGC. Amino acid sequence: CASSLAAGGRTYG. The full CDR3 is CASSLAAGGRTYGYTF.

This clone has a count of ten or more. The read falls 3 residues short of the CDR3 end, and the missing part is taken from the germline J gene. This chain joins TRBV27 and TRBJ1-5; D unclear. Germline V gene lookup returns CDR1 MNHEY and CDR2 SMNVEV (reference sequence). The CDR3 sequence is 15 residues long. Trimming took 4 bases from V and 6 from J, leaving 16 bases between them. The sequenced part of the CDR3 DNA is TGTGCCAGCAGTTCAAATCCGGGTCTGGTTCAGCCC. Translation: CASSSNPGLVQP. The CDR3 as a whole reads CASSSNPGLVQPQHF.